These T cell receptor beta chains were read from a single sample in a study of blood T cell repertoires in COVID-19. The method was immunoSEQ multiplex PCR; TCRdb's version includes in-frame clones alone and lacks a portion of them. The sample holds roughly 200,000 clones; around 87% are singletons and the top ten take less than 3%. The sequenced sample consisted of peripheral blood. These receptor sequences come from a middle-aged man with active or convalescent COVID-19. CDR3s include the opening cysteine and the closing phenylalanine or tryptophan. A D gene is named only where the DNA matches it firmly. Expanded clones get a size class; other rows say once, few or many, or leave the size out.

J | V | size | D | CDR3 | DNA
TRBJ2-3 | TRBV11-2 | . | . | CASSLVPTDTQYF | TGTGCCAGCAGCTTAGTCCCAACAGATACGCAGTATTTT
TRBJ2-3 | TRBV19 | . | TRBD2 | CASKSGIGLAGVPDTQYF | TGTGCCAGTAAGAGTGGGATCGGTCTAGCGGGGGTCCCAGATACGCAGTATTTT
TRBJ1-3 | TRBV5-1 | once | TRBD1 | CASSLGTGGSLSSGNTIYF | TGCGCCAGCAGCTTGGGGACAGGGGGCTCCCTAAGCTCTGGAAACACCATATATTTT
TRBJ1-4 | TRBV28 | . | . | CASSALGEAAFNEKLFF | TGTGCCAGCAGTGCCCTCGGGGAAGCCGCCTTTAATGAAAAACTGTTTTTT
TRBJ1-2 | TRBV7-9 | . | . | CASSLDTLRGYGYTF | TGTGCCAGCAGCTTAGATACTTTACGGGGCTATGGCTACACCTTC
TRBJ1-1 | TRBV12-5 | . | . | CASGLGGGLNTEAFF | TGTGCTAGTGGTTTGGGTGGAGGGTTGAACACTGAAGCTTTCTTT
TRBJ1-5 | TRBV3-1/TRBV3-2 | few | TRBD1 | CASGQGGNQPQHF | TGTGCCAGCGGACAGGGTGGCAATCAGCCCCAGCATTTT
TRBJ1-3 | TRBV30 | few | TRBD1 | CAWSSQGMLSGNTIYF | TGTGCCTGGAGCTCACAGGGGATGTTGAGTGGAAACACCATATATTTT
TRBJ2-5 | TRBV5-1 | . | TRBD2 | CASRLTTSGGAGAQYF | TGCGCCAGCAGGCTAACGACTAGCGGGGGGGCCGGGGCCCAGTACTTC
TRBJ1-5 | TRBV30 | . | . | CALGQSAGQPQHF | TGTGCCTTAGGACAGTCCGCTGGTCAGCCCCAGCATTTT
TRBJ2-7 | TRBV13 | . | . | CASSLVGTHKDEQYF | TGTGCCAGCAGCTTAGTAGGGACACATAAGGACGAGCAGTACTTC
TRBJ2-7 | TRBV6-5 | . | TRBD1 | CASTPPGQGAREQYF | TGTGCCAGCACCCCTCCCGGACAGGGGGCGCGGGAGCAGTACTTC
TRBJ2-5 | TRBV28 | . | TRBD1 | CASSHTTGVKETQYF | TGTGCCAGCAGCCATACGACAGGGGTTAAAGAGACCCAGTACTTC
TRBJ1-3 | TRBV24-1 | . | TRBD1 | CATSEWDRRSGNTIYF | TGTGCCACCAGTGAGTGGGACAGGCGCTCTGGAAACACCATATATTTT
TRBJ1-2 | TRBV2 | . | . | CASSEASGLYGYTF | TGTGCCAGCAGTGAAGCGTCAGGGCTCTACGGCTACACCTTC
TRBJ1-3 | TRBV7-8 | . | TRBD1 | CASSRIQTGTSSGNTIYF | TGTGCCAGCAGTCGAATCCAGACAGGGACGAGCTCTGGAAACACCATATATTTT